This is a list of T cell receptor beta chains from one sample in a study of blood T cell repertoires in COVID-19. The data were produced by immunoSEQ multiplex PCR, yet TCRdb's version contains in-frame clones alone and is incomplete. Counted here are about 250,000 clones, over 75% occurring once; the ten biggest clones make up approximately 5.1%. Sequencing was performed on peripheral blood. These TCRs come from a man aged 45-60 years with active or convalescent COVID-19. The CDR3 runs from the conserved cysteine through the conserved F or W. The D gene is left open where the match is weak. Rows give clone size only sometimes, using once, few, many, or a class for an expanded clone.

cdr3_nt	cdr3_aa	d_call	clone_size	v_call	j_call
TGTGCCAGCAGTGTTGAGGCAGGGCGCAATAATTCACCCCTCCACTTT	CASSVEAGRNNSPLHF	.	.	TRBV2	TRBJ1-6
TGCAGTGCTAGTCCGCGGAAGGGAGCAACTAATGAAAAACTGTTTTTT	CSASPRKGATNEKLFF	.	.	TRBV20-1	TRBJ1-4
TGCGCCAGCAGCCGCCGCGGGGACAGGGAGGATTCACCCCTCCACTTT	CASSRRGDREDSPLHF	TRBD1	few	TRBV5-1	TRBJ1-6
TGTGCCAGCAGCTTATGGGTGGGACTAGCTGGTGAGCAGTTCTTC	CASSLWVGLAGEQFF	TRBD2	.	TRBV13	TRBJ2-1
TGTGCCAGCTGGGACAGAGAGCTCTATGGCTACACCTTC	CASWDRELYGYTF	TRBD1	.	TRBV19	TRBJ1-2
TGTGCCAGCAGGTCTTCGGACAGCACTACCTCCTACGAGCAGTACTTC	CASRSSDSTTSYEQYF	.	.	TRBV9	TRBJ2-7
TGTGCCAGCAGTGCCCTAGCTAACTATGGCTACACCTTC	CASSALANYGYTF	.	.	TRBV6-6	TRBJ1-2
TGTGCCAGCAGCTTATCCAGCGGGGGAATGGGGGAGACCCAGTACTTC	CASSLSSGGMGETQYF	TRBD2	.	TRBV7-9	TRBJ2-5
TGTGCCAGCTCCGGGACAGGGAATGGCTACACCTTC	CASSGTGNGYTF	TRBD1	.	TRBV6-5	TRBJ1-2
TGTGCCAGTAGTGTTGGCAGGCCTTACGAGCAGTATTTC	CASSVGRPYEQYF	.	.	TRBV19	TRBJ2-7
TGTGCCAGCAGCCCTAGGACAGAGGGAGAACCATACAATGAGCAGTTCTTC	CASSPRTEGEPYNEQFF	.	.	TRBV11-2	TRBJ2-1
TGTGCCAGCAGCCGTACATCGGAAGCTTTCTTT	CASSRTSEAFF	.	once	TRBV6-5	TRBJ1-1
TGCGCCAGCAGCCCCGGGACTAGTAGTGCTCCCTCGGAGACCCAGTACTTC	CASSPGTSSAPSETQYF	TRBD2	.	TRBV4-1	TRBJ2-5
TGTGCCAGCAGCCGCAGGGTGAACACTGAAGCTTTCTTT	CASSRRVNTEAFF	.	.	TRBV6-5	TRBJ1-1
TGTGCCAGCAGTCAAGACAGGGGTACAGAGACCCAGTACTTC	CASSQDRGTETQYF	TRBD1	.	TRBV27	TRBJ2-5
TGTGCCAGCAGTTCCACAGCCACTAACTATGGCTACACCTTC	CASSSTATNYGYTF	.	.	TRBV6-2/TRBV6-3	TRBJ1-2
TGTGCCAGCAGTTACCTTCTAGGTGGAACCTTAAACATTCAGTACTTC	CASSYLLGGTLNIQYF	.	.	TRBV6-2/TRBV6-3	TRBJ2-4
TGTGCCAGTCAAGGCGGGAGTGGGGGTGATCAGCCCCAGCATTTT	CASQGGSGGDQPQHF	.	.	TRBV6-5	TRBJ1-5
TGTGCCAGCAGTTTTTCAGGGGCGCAGCAGTTCTTC	CASSFSGAQQFF	.	.	TRBV12-3/TRBV12-4	TRBJ2-1
TGTGCCAGCAGCCCAAGGCAGGGGAGAGAGACCCAGTACTTC	CASSPRQGRETQYF	.	once	TRBV14	TRBJ2-5
TGTGCCAGCAGCTTTCCGCAGGGGGTTGGCTACACCTTC	CASSFPQGVGYTF	TRBD1	.	TRBV5-4	TRBJ1-2
TGTGCCATCAGTCCGGGGAACACTGAAGCTTTCTTT	CAISPGNTEAFF	.	few	TRBV10-3	TRBJ1-1
TGTGCCTGGATGTCGGGGAGGCACTATGGCTACACCTTC	CAWMSGRHYGYTF	.	.	TRBV30	TRBJ1-2
TGCAGCGTTCTCCAGAGGTATGGCTACACCTTC	CSVLQRYGYTF	.	.	TRBV29-1	TRBJ1-2
TGTGCCAGTAGTATCAACCTCGAGATGGGCTACACCTTC	CASSINLEMGYTF	.	.	TRBV19	TRBJ1-2
TGTGCCAGCAGTCTCCGACTAGCGGGAACGAACACCGGGGAGCTGTTTTTT	CASSLRLAGTNTGELFF	TRBD2	.	TRBV27	TRBJ2-2
TGTGCCAGCACTCTAGCGGGAGGGTATACCGGGGAGCTGTTTTTT	CASTLAGGYTGELFF	TRBD2	.	TRBV28	TRBJ2-2
TGTGCCAGCACTGCCGTGGGCTACTATGGCTACACCTTC	CASTAVGYYGYTF	.	.	TRBV12-3/TRBV12-4	TRBJ1-2
TGTGCCAGCAGACTGGGGGGGCGCACAGATACGCAGTATTTT	CASRLGGRTDTQYF	.	.	TRBV7-8	TRBJ2-3
TGTGCCACCCGACTCCTTACTAGCGGGAGTGAAAATGAGCAGTTCTTC	CATRLLTSGSENEQFF	TRBD2	.	TRBV27	TRBJ2-1
TGTGCCAGCAGAACGACAGCGAACACTGAAGCTTTCTTT	CASRTTANTEAFF	.	.	TRBV6-5	TRBJ1-1
TGTGCCAGCAGTTTTGTTAGGGGGAGGGCGGAGGGAGAGACCCAGTACTTC	CASSFVRGRAEGETQYF	.	.	TRBV28	TRBJ2-5
TGTGCCAGCAGTCCCTTAGCGGGGGCTTACAATGAGCAGTTCTTC	CASSPLAGAYNEQFF	TRBD2	.	TRBV7-9	TRBJ2-1
TGCAGCCCGCTAGCAGATACGCAGTATTTT	CSPLADTQYF	.	.	TRBV20-1	TRBJ2-3
TGTGCCGGAGGAGGCGGAACGGTTAGGAATGAGCAGTTCTTC	CAGGGGTVRNEQFF	.	.	TRBV10-3	TRBJ2-1